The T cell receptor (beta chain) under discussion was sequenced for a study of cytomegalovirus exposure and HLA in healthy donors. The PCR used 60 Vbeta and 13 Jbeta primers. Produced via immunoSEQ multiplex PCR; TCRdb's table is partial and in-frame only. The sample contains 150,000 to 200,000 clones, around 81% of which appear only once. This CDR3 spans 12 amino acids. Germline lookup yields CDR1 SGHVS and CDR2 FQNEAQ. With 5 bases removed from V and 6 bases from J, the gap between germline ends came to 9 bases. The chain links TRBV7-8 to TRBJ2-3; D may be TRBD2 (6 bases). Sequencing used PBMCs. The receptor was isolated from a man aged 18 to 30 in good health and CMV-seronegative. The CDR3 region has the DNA TGTGCCAGCAGCCGGGGGATTGATACGCAGTATTTT. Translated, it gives CASSRGIDTQYF.